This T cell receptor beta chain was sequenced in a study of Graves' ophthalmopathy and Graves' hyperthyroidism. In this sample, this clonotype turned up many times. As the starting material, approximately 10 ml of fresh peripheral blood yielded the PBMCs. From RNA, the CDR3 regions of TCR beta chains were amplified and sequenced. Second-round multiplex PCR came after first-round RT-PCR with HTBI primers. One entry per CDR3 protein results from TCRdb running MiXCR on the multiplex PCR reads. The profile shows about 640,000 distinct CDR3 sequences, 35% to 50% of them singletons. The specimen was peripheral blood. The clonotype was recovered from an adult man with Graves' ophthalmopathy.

The CDR3 sequence: CASSLAGRPSELGYEQYF. The DNA for the CDR3 is TGTGCCAGCAGCTTAGCTGGCAGACCGAGTGAACTCGGCTACGAGCAGTACTTC. The V and J genes are TRBV7-6 and TRBJ2-7; D call uncertain. V was shortened by 0 bases and J by 3 bases, with 21 bases between the two germline ends. From germline, CDR1 is SGHVS and CDR2 FNYEAQ. This CDR3 region has 18 residues. Based on the CDR3 plus reference TRBV7-6 and TRBJ2-7, the full variable domain is GAGVSQSPRYKVTKRGQDVALRCDPISGHVSLYWYRQALGQGPEFLTYFNYEAQQDKSGLPNDRFSAERPEGSISTLTIQRTEQRDSAMYRCASSLAGRPSELGYEQYFGPGTRLTVT.